This T cell receptor beta chain derives from a study of early T cells in non-severe SARS-CoV-2 infection. Overall study: Bulk RNA taken from unsorted whole blood was sequenced, leaving chains unpaired.

Trimming took 1 base from V and 4 from J, leaving 2 bases between them. The CDR3 spans 11 residues. CDR1 and CDR2 from the germline V gene are DFQATT and SNEGSKA (reference sequence). The table lists this clonotype with many counts. The antigen remains undetermined. Whole-study findings and limits: Database matching using VDJdb favored anti-spike CD8 responses, with private and CD4 specificities left missing.

Tagging with unique molecular identifiers was applied to individual cDNA molecules. In TCRdb, the 5' RACE reads were re-called with MiXCR into one record per CDR3 protein. There are some 27,000 distinct CDR3 sequences in the sample; roughly 5.7% occur only once, and 24% lies in the top ten. Input material: whole blood. This TCR came from an adult who was a healthcare worker with PCR-confirmed SARS-CoV-2 infection or an uninfected control (not recorded which). The chain has TRBV20-1 and TRBJ1-3, with D uncertain. The CDR3 region is CSARVGNTIYF. The CDR3 region has the DNA TGCAGTGCTAGAGTAGGAAACACCATATATTTT.